One sample yielded the 13 T cell receptor beta chains listed below, sequenced in a study of blood T cell repertoires in COVID-19. The method was immunoSEQ multiplex PCR; TCRdb's version includes in-frame clones alone and lacks a portion of them. The data hold fewer than 200,000 clones, with around 90% observed a single time. Sequencing used peripheral blood. Receptors originate from a man aged 40-49 years with active or convalescent COVID-19.

The rearrangement joins TRBV28 to TRBJ1-4; no definite D call. V was shortened by 4 bases and J by 4 bases, with 16 bases between the two germline ends. This CDR3 contains 16 residues. CDR1 MDHEN and CDR2 SYDVKM come from the germline V gene. In DNA form, the CDR3 reads TGTGCCAGCAGTTCTCGCGGCGGGGAAGGTAATGAAAAACTGTTTTTT. Translation gives CASSSRGGEGNEKLFF.

This rearrangement joins TRBV30 to TRBJ1-4; unclear D gene. V dropped 1 base and J dropped 0 bases, with 6 bases sitting between them. The CDR3 runs 14 residues. In germline, CDR1 is GTSNPN, CDR2 SVGIG (reference sequence). CDR3 in DNA: TGTGCCTGGAGTGCCGGTGCAACTAATGAAAAACTGTTTTTT. This encodes CAWSAGATNEKLFF.

This chain joins TRBV15 and TRBJ1-6; 8 nucleotides line up with TRBD1. This CDR3 is 14 amino acids long. V was clipped by 1 base and J by 9 bases; unmatched bases: 2. The germline CDR1 and CDR2 sequences are LNHNV and YYDKDF (reference sequence). The DNA of the CDR3 is TGTGCCACCAGCAGAGCAGGGGGCAGTTCACCCCTCCACTTT. Its protein product is CATSRAGGSSPLHF.

The chain carries TRBV9 and TRBJ2-7; D call uncertain. The CDR3 runs 15 residues. CDR1 and CDR2 from the germline V gene are SGDLS and YYNGEE. The V and J ends lost 0 bases and 2 bases respectively, with 12 bases between them. This chain's CDR3 is CASSVGPGRTYEQYF. CDR3 coding DNA: TGTGCCAGCAGCGTAGGGCCAGGTAGGACCTACGAGCAGTACTTC.

The chain employs TRBV7-2 and TRBJ1-1, with 7 bases fitting TRBD1. CDR3 length equals 15 residues. Germline CDR1 and CDR2: SGHTA and FQGNSA. J was trimmed by 0 bases and V by 5 bases; bases with no gene match: 6. CDR3 sequence (DNA): TGTGCCAGCAGCCGGGACAGCAGCATGAACACTGAAGCTTTCTTT. Amino acid sequence: CASSRDSSMNTEAFF.

V gene TRBV7-2 combines with J gene TRBJ2-2, with TRBD1 identical over 9 bases. Losses at the gene ends were 5 bases for V and 5 bases for J; bases not matched to a gene: 3. The CDR3 is 14 residues long. Germline CDR1 is SGHTA and CDR2 is FQGNSA. The CDR3 DNA reads TGTGCCAGCAGCCAGACAGGGGGAACCGGGGAGCTGTTTTTT. Protein: CASSQTGGTGELFF.

This clone was counted once. The V call is TRBV30, the J call TRBJ1-5, with 7 bases lining up with TRBD1. Trimming took 3 bases from V and 7 from J; bases not matched to a gene: 6. Germline values: CDR1 GTSNPN, CDR2 SVGIG (reference sequence). This CDR3 is built from 13 residues. In nucleotides, the CDR3 is TGTGCCTGGAGCCCGGGACAGTCCCAGCCCCAGCATTTT. It is translated as CAWSPGQSQPQHF.

This rearrangement joins TRBV18 to TRBJ1-2; 7 nucleotides align to TRBD1. Germline CDR1 is KGHSH and CDR2 is LQKENI. V lost 3 bases to trimming and J lost 7 bases; unmatched junction nucleotides: 11. The CDR3 has 15 residues. The chain's CDR3 is CASSPRQGTTGGYTF. The CDR3 coding sequence is TGTGCCAGCTCACCTCGACAGGGTACTACTGGTGGCTACACCTTC.

The chain uses TRBV4-2 and TRBJ2-3; tentatively, D is TRBD2 (5 bases). The germline V and J ends were trimmed by 1 base and 0 bases, with 17 bases remaining between them. Looked up from germline, CDR1 is LGHNA and CDR2 is YNFKEQ. This CDR3 has 18 amino acids. CDR3 region: CASSQGYPSRTSTDTQYF. In nucleotides, the CDR3 is TGTGCCAGCAGCCAAGGCTACCCGAGCAGGACTAGCACAGATACGCAGTATTTT.

The chain combines TRBV4-1 with TRBJ2-3, with 13 bases lining up with TRBD2. V was pared by 4 bases and J by 0 bases, with 7 bases of the junction left unmatched. Germline CDR1 is MGHRA and CDR2 is YSYEKL. The CDR3 length is 18 residues. DNA for the CDR3: TGCGCCAGCAGCCTCCGACTAGCGGGAGGCCTGAGCACAGATACGCAGTATTTT. Its protein product is CASSLRLAGGLSTDTQYF.

The chain couples TRBV30 to TRBJ1-4; 9 bases align to TRBD1. The ends lost 1 base at V and 8 bases at J; junction bases unmatched: 8. CDR1 and CDR2 (germline): GTSNPN, SVGIG (reference sequence). The CDR3 is 15 amino acids. Here the CDR3 DNA reads TGTGCCTGGAGTGATGGAGACAGGGGGAGGGAAAAACTGTTTTTT. This gives the protein CAWSDGDRGREKLFF.

The rearrangement links TRBV6-5 to TRBJ2-2; unclear D gene. The ends were cut back, 8 bases at V and 5 bases at J, with 12 bases in the middle. The V gene's germline CDR1 is MNHEY and CDR2 SVGAGI. The CDR3 runs to 13 residues. As DNA, the CDR3 is TGTGCCAGCCGCTACGCAATGACCGGGGAGCTGTTTTTT. The encoded protein is CASRYAMTGELFF.

The rearrangement joins TRBV9 to TRBJ1-6; 8 nucleotides align to TRBD1. In germline, CDR1 is SGDLS, CDR2 YYNGEE. The V segment lost 0 bases and the J segment 11 bases; nucleotides outside the gene matches: 4. CDR3 length: 14 amino acids. This chain's CDR3 is CASSVGGQGAPLHF. The CDR3 DNA sequence: TGTGCCAGCAGCGTAGGCGGACAGGGAGCACCCCTCCACTTT. The variable domain in full, with the rest retrieved from reference TRBV9 and TRBJ1-6, is DSGVTQTPKHLITATGQRVTLRCSPRSGDLSVYWYQQSLDQGLQFLIQYYNGEERAKGNILERFSAQQFPDLHSELNLSSLELGDSALYFCASSVGGQGAPLHFGNGTRLTVT.